This TCR beta chain was documented in a study of cytomegalovirus exposure and HLA in healthy donors. In regard to this clone: Antigen unknown.

Study conclusions and caveats: There were some public TCRs occurring in many donors, but most TCR sequences were rare.

V was trimmed by 0 bases and J by 10 bases, leaving 11 bases between them. This CDR3 comprises 13 residues. Germline V gives CDR1 SGHRS, CDR2 YFSETQ. 60 Vbeta and 13 Jbeta primers were used in PCR. Sequencing used immunoSEQ multiplex PCR; TCRdb keeps in-frame clones, though not all of them. The profile shows about 160,000 clones, 82% of them singletons. This chain joins TRBV5-1 and TRBJ2-1; TRBD2 might be the D (6 bases). This receptor was taken from a girl aged 2 to 10 in good health and CMV-seropositive. What was sequenced was PBMCs. DNA of the CDR3: TGCGCCAGCAGCTTGGAGCGTGGGGGGGAGCAGTTCTTC. As protein: CASSLERGGEQFF.